These 16 T cell receptor beta chains were all obtained from the same sample, sequenced in a study of blood T cell repertoires in COVID-19. Generated by immunoSEQ multiplex PCR, the TCRdb table keeps only in-frame clones and is missing some. The data contain about 170,000 clones, almost 85% of them singletons. Sequencing used peripheral blood. These receptors all stem from an elderly woman with acute or convalescent COVID-19.

CDR3 nucleotides: TGCGCCAGCAGCTTGGCCCCGCGATCTGGGGCCAACGTCCTGACTTTC. Translation: CASSLAPRSGANVLTF. V usage is TRBV5-1 and J usage is TRBJ2-6; D not certain. Per germline, CDR1 SGHRS and CDR2 YFSETQ. Trimming shortened V by 0 bases and J by 1 base, and 8 bases separated the two germline ends. CDR3 size: 16 residues. Full variable domain (outside the CDR3, taken from reference TRBV5-1 and TRBJ2-6): KAGVTQTPRYLIKTRGQQVTLSCSPISGHRSVSWYQQTPGQGLQFLFEYFSETQRNKGNFPGRFSGRQFSNSRSEMNVSTLELGDSALYLCASSLAPRSGANVLTFGAGSRLTVL.

V is TRBV28 and J is TRBJ2-3; 11 bases are shared with TRBD2. This CDR3 has 14 amino acids. CDR1 and CDR2 (germline): MDHEN, SYDVKM. After removal of 2 bases from V and 6 bases from J, the junction contained 1 base not matched to a gene. CDR3 in DNA: TGTGCCAGCAGTTTACTAGCGGGAGGTGATACGCAGTATTTT. It translates to CASSLLAGGDTQYF.

The gene calls are TRBV14 and TRBJ2-7, with D maybe TRBD2 (5 bases). V was shortened by 0 bases and J by 3 bases, with 9 bases between the two germline ends. The CDR3 loop spans 14 amino acids. Germline-derived CDR1 and CDR2 are SGHDN and FVKESK. This CDR3 reads CASSQEGSFYEQYF. The CDR3, as DNA: TGTGCCAGCAGCCAAGAGGGGAGTTTCTACGAGCAGTACTTC.

The chain carries TRBV4-2 and TRBJ2-7, with 13 bases lining up with TRBD2. Germline V gene lookup returns CDR1 LGHNA and CDR2 YNFKEQ. The V segment lost 6 bases and the J segment 2 bases; nucleotides outside the gene matches: 4. The CDR3 sequence is 15 residues long. DNA of the CDR3: TGTGCCAGCAGTCCCGGGACTAGCGGGACCTACGAGCAGTACTTC. This sequence encodes CASSPGTSGTYEQYF.

The V call is TRBV5-6, the J call TRBJ1-2; D is possibly TRBD1 (5 bases). Germline V lookup: CDR1 SGHDT, CDR2 YYEEEE. The CDR3 sequence is 15 residues long. The germline V and J ends were trimmed by 6 bases and 4 bases, with 19 bases remaining between them. The CDR3 sequence is CASTPGGILSYGYTF. The CDR3 DNA reads TGTGCCAGCACCCCGGGGGGGATATTGTCCTATGGCTACACCTTC.

V gene TRBV4-1 combines with J gene TRBJ2-1; 9 positions agree with TRBD2. The CDR3 totals 17 residues. Trimming took 5 bases from V and 0 from J; bases not matched to a gene: 8. In germline, CDR1 is MGHRA, CDR2 YSYEKL. CDR3 in amino acids: CASSKRLAESSYNEQFF. DNA of the CDR3: TGCGCCAGCAGCAAAAGACTAGCGGAGAGCTCCTACAATGAGCAGTTCTTC.

This chain uses TRBV15 with TRBJ2-1; 9 bases agree with TRBD1. Germline CDR1 and CDR2: LNHNV and YYDKDF (reference sequence). Trimming removed 0 bases from V and 4 bases from J; junction bases left unmatched: 13. The CDR3 length is 19 residues. CDR3: CATSRDKGQGERLYNEQFF. In DNA, the CDR3 is TGTGCCACCAGCAGAGATAAGGGACAGGGAGAAAGGCTATACAATGAGCAGTTCTTC. Looking up the rest from reference TRBV15 and TRBJ2-1 gives the full variable domain: DAMVIQNPRYQVTQFGKPVTLSCSQTLNHNVMYWYQQKSSQAPKLLFHYYDKDFNNEADTPDNFQSRRPNTSFCFLDIRSPGLGDTAMYLCATSRDKGQGERLYNEQFFGPGTRLTVL.

V is TRBV9 and J is TRBJ2-3, with D unclear. This CDR3 is built from 15 residues. V was pared by 0 bases and J by 5 bases, with 13 bases between. The germline gives CDR1 SGDLS, CDR2 YYNGEE. CDR3 nucleotide sequence: TGTGCCAGCAGCGTAGCTGCCAATTCGAGAGATACGCAGTATTTT. This sequence encodes CASSVAANSRDTQYF.

A single count supports this clone. The V call is TRBV5-1, the J call TRBJ1-1; D might be TRBD1 (6 bases). Germline V gene sequence: CDR1 SGHRS, CDR2 YFSETQ. V lost 4 bases to trimming and J lost 0 bases, with 19 bases between them. There are 17 residues in the CDR3. DNA of the CDR3: TGCGCCAGCAGCGTTCCCTTTGGGGGGGGCCTGAACACTGAAGCTTTCTTT. It codes for CASSVPFGGGLNTEAFF.

V is TRBV27 and J is TRBJ2-1, with D possibly being TRBD2 (5 bases). The CDR3 covers 14 residues. Germline CDR1 and CDR2: MNHEY and SMNVEV (reference sequence). V shed 3 bases and J shed 8 bases, with 14 bases lying between them. This CDR3 is CASSFVGVRDEQFF. The CDR3 DNA reads as TGTGCCAGCAGTTTCGTCGGGGTTCGCGATGAGCAGTTCTTC.

The chain joins TRBV28 to TRBJ1-1; TRBD1 is a possible D gene (6 bases). Germline loops: CDR1 MDHEN, CDR2 SYDVKM. The CDR3 sequence is 15 residues long. Trimming shortened V by 6 bases and J by 3 bases, and 17 bases separated the two germline ends. CDR3: CASSEGGVLDTEAFF. CDR3 DNA: TGTGCCAGCAGCGAAGGGGGGGTTCTGGACACTGAAGCTTTCTTT.

The chain combines TRBV5-6 with TRBJ1-2; 7 bases match TRBD1. The germline gives CDR1 SGHDT, CDR2 YYEEEE. V lost 4 bases to trimming and J lost 4 bases; unmatched junction nucleotides: 4. The CDR3 runs 13 residues. The CDR3 spells CASSRTGPYGYTF. DNA of the CDR3: TGTGCCAGCAGCCGGACAGGACCCTATGGCTACACCTTC.

This clone was detected a few times. This rearrangement joins TRBV27 to TRBJ2-5, with 9 bases identical to TRBD2. Germline V gives CDR1 MNHEY, CDR2 SMNVEV (reference sequence). Unmatched junction bases numbered 8, after V lost 2 bases and J lost 4 bases. There are 16 residues in the CDR3. CDR3 sequence: CASSLGGRAGGETQYF. CDR3 nucleotides: TGTGCCAGCAGTTTAGGCGGGAGGGCCGGGGGAGAGACCCAGTACTTC.

The chain joins TRBV6-2 or TRBV6-3 to TRBJ2-6; D unclear. V gave up 2 bases and J gave up 0 bases, with 5 bases separating them. Germline V gene data show CDR1 as MNHEY and CDR2 as SVGEGT. CDR3 length: 15 residues. For the CDR3, the DNA is TGTGCCAGCAGTTACGCGAGCTCTGGGGCCAACGTCCTGACTTTC. Translated: CASSYASSGANVLTF.

The chain links TRBV14 to TRBJ1-2, with TRBD1 identical over 7 bases. Germline V gene data show CDR1 as SGHDN and CDR2 as FVKESK. V was pared by 4 bases and J by 4 bases, with 6 bases of the junction left unmatched. The CDR3 loop spans 14 amino acids. CDR3 residues: CASSPGTDLYGYTF. The CDR3 DNA sequence: TGTGCCAGCAGCCCCGGGACAGACCTCTATGGCTACACCTTC.

This rearrangement joins TRBV9 to TRBJ1-1; 7 positions match TRBD1. This CDR3 contains 15 residues. CDR1 is SGDLS, CDR2 YYNGEE, per germline. The J segment lost 6 bases and the V segment lost 3 bases, leaving 11 bases of the junction unmatched. The CDR3 sequence: CASSEGDRVFSEAFF. The CDR3 DNA sequence: TGTGCCAGCAGCGAGGGAGACAGGGTCTTTTCTGAAGCTTTCTTT.